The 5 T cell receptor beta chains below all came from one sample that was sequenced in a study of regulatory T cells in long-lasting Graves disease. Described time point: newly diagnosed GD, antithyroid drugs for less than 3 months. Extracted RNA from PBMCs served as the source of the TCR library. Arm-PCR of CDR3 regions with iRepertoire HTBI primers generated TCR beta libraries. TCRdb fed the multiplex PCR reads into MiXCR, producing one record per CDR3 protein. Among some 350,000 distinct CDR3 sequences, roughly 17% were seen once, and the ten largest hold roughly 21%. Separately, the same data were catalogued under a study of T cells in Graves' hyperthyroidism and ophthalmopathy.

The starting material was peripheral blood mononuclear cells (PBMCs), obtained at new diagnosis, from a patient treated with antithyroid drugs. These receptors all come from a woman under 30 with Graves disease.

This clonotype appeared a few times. The chain's CDR3 is CASSQWRQGAPLRNEQFF. CDR3 DNA sequence: TGTGCCAGCAGCCAATGGAGACAGGGGGCGCCTCTACGCAATGAGCAGTTCTTC. The V and J genes are TRBV14 and TRBJ2-1; 10 nucleotides match TRBD1. Losses at the gene ends were 2 bases for V and 6 bases for J; bases not matched to a gene: 13. CDR3 size: 18 residues. The germline V gene has CDR1 SGHDN and CDR2 FVKESK.

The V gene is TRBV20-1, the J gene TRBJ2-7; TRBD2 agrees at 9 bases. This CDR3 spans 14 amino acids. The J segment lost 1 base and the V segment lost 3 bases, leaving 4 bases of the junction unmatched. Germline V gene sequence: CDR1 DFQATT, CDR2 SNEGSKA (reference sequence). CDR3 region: CSASRLAGSYEQYF. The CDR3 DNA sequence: TGCAGTGCTAGTCGTCTAGCGGGATCCTACGAGCAGTACTTC.

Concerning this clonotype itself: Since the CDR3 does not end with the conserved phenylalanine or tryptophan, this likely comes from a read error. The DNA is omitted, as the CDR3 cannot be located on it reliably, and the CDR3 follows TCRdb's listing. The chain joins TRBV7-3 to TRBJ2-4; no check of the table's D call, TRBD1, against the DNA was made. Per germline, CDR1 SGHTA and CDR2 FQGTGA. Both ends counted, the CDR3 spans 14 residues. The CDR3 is CASSYDSVEQYFGP.

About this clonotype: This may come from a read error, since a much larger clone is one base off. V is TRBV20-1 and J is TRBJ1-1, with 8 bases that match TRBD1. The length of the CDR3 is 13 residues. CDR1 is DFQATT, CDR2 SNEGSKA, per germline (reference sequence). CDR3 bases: TGCAGGGCAAACAGGGGGTTGGGCACTGGAGCTTTCTTT. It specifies CRANRGLGTGAFF.

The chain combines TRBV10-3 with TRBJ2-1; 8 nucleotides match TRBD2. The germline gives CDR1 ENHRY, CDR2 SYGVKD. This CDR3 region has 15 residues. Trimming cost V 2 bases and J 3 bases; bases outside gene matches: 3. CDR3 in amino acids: CAISEQGTSYNEQFF. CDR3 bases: TGTGCCATCAGTGAGCAGGGGACTAGCTACAATGAGCAGTTCTTC.